This T cell receptor beta chain was captured in a study of a mutant IDH1 vaccine in newly diagnosed glioma. Background on the study: Eight vaccine injections were given to patients in weeks 1, 3, 5, 7, 11, 15, 19 and 23. Treated patients comprised about 60% males and 37.5% females, mean age roughly 37 years.

A remark on this clone: The target antigen is unknown.

With 4 bases removed from V and 1 base from J, the gap between germline ends came to 12 bases. Germline lookup yields CDR1 SGHNT and CDR2 YYREEE (reference sequence). The CDR3 runs to 14 residues. TCRdb's copy holds only in-frame clones and misses some; the assay was immunoSEQ multiplex PCR. The data hold 50,000 to 70,000 clones, with approximately 80% observed a single time. Time point described: week 23, last vaccination. Each dose of the vaccine consisted of 300 ug of mutant IDH1 20-mer peptide, with topical imiquimod. The TCR sequence derives from a man aged 18 to 30 with glioma. The J gene is TRBJ2-7, the V gene TRBV5-4, with D unresolved. Sequenced material: PBMCs, taken from a glioma patient whose treatment included an IDH1 peptide vaccine. DNA of the CDR3: TGTGCCAGCAGCCCCCCCAATTATTCCTACGAGCAGTACTTC. Translation gives CASSPPNYSYEQYF.